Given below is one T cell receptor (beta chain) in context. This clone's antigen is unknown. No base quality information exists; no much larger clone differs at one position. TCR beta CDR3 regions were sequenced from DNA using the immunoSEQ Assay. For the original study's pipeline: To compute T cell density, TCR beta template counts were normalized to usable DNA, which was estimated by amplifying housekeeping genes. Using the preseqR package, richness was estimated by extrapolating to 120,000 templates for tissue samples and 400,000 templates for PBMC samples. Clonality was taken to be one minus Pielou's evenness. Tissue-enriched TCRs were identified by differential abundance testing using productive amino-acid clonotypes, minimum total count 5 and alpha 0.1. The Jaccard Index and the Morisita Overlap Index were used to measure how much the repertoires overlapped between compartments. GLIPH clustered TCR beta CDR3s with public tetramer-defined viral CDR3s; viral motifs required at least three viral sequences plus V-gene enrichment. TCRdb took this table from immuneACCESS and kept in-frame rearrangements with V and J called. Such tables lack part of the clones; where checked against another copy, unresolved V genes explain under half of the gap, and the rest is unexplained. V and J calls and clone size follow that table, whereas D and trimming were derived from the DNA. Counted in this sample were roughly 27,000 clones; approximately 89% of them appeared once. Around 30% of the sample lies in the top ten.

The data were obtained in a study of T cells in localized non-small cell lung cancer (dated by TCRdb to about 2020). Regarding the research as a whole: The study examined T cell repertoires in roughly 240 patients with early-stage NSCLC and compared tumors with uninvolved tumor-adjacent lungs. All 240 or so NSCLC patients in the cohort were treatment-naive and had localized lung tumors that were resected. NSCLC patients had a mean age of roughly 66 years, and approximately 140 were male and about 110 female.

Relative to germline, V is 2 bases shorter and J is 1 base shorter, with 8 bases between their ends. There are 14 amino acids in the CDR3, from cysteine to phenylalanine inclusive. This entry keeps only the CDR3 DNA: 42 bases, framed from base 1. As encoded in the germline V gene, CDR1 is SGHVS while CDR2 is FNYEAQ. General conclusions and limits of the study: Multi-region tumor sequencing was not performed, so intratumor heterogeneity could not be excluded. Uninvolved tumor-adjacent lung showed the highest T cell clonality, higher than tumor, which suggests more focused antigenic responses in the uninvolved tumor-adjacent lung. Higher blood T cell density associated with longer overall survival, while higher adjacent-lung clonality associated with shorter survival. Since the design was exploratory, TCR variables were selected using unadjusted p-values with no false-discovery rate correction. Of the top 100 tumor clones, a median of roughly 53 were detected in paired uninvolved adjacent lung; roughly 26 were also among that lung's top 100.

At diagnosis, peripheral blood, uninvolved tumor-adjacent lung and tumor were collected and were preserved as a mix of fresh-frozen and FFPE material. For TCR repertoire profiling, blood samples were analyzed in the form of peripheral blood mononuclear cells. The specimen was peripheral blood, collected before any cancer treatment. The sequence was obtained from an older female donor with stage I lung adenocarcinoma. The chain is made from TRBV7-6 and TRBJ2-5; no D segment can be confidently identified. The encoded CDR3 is CASSLIRSQETQYF. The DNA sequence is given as TGTGCCAGCAGCTTAATTAGGAGCCAAGAGACCCAGTACTTC.